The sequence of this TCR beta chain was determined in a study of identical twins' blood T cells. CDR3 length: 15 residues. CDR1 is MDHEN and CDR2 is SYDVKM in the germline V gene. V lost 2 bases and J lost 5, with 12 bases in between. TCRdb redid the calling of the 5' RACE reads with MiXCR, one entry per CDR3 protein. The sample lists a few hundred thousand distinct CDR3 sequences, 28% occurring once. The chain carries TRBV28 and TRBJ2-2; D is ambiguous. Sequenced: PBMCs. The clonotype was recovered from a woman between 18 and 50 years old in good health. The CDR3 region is CASSLPAGLTGELFF. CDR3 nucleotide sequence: TGTGCCAGCAGTTTACCGGCTGGGCTTACCGGGGAGCTGTTTTTT.